Following are 5 T cell receptor beta chains from one sample sequenced in a study of blood T cell repertoires in COVID-19. TCRdb keeps only in-frame clones here, not all; method: immunoSEQ multiplex PCR. The sample holds some 120,000 clones, 75% to 95% seen once. The sample taken for sequencing was peripheral blood. The receptors were sampled from a human donor with active COVID-19. The donor label of this sample is uncertain.

The rearrangement links TRBV11-2 to TRBJ2-7; the match to TRBD1 covers 10 bases. The CDR3 is 13 residues long. The V segment lost 4 bases and the J segment 5 bases; nucleotides outside the gene matches: 2. Germline assignment: CDR1 SGHAT and CDR2 FQNNGV. The CDR3 DNA follows: TGTGCCAGCAGCTGGGGACAGGGGAACGAGCAGTACTTC. Translation: CASSWGQGNEQYF.

This sequence joins TRBV2 and TRBJ1-2; the D gene is possibly TRBD1 (6 bases). The CDR3 covers 13 residues. Trimming cost V 2 bases and J 2 bases, with 6 bases left between them. CDR1 is SNHLY and CDR2 is FYNNEI in the germline V gene. DNA of the CDR3: TGTGCCAGCAGTGAAACAGGGAACTATGGCTACACCTTC. It translates to CASSETGNYGYTF.

The chain combines TRBV14 with TRBJ1-1; D is unclear. CDR3 length: 13 residues. The germline V gene encodes CDR1 SGHDN and CDR2 FVKESK. V lost 4 bases, J lost 4 bases, and 10 bases lay in between. CDR3 DNA sequence: TGTGCCAGCAGCCTGAATGGAGTCACTGAAGCTTTCTTT. It specifies CASSLNGVTEAFF.

The V gene is TRBV15, the J gene TRBJ1-5; 8 nucleotides line up with TRBD1. The V segment lost 2 bases and the J segment 7 bases; nucleotides outside the gene matches: 16. The CDR3 has 18 residues. Germline CDR1 and CDR2: LNHNV and YYDKDF (reference sequence). Here the CDR3 reads CATSRSTPDRGGGQPQHF. CDR3 in DNA: TGTGCCACCAGCAGATCCACCCCTGACAGGGGAGGCGGACAGCCCCAGCATTTT.

This clone came up once. The V gene is TRBV9, the J gene TRBJ2-3, with 11 bases aligning to TRBD1. The CDR3 has 19 residues. Germline V gene lookup returns CDR1 SGDLS and CDR2 YYNGEE. Unmatched junction bases numbered 12, after V lost 0 bases and J lost 3 bases. In nucleotides, the CDR3 is TGTGCCAGCAGCGTAGATCTCCGGGGACAGGGGGAGGATACAGATACGCAGTATTTT. Its protein is CASSVDLRGQGEDTDTQYF.